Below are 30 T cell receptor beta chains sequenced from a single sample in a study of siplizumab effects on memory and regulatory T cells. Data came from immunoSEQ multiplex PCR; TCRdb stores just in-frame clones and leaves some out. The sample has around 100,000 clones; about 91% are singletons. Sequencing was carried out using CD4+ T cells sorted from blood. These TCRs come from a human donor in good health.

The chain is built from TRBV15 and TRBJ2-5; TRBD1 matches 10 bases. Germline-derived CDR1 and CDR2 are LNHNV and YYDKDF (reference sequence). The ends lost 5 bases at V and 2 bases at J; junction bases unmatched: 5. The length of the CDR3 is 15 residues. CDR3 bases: TGTGCCACCAGCCCAGGACAGGGGGGTCAAGAGACCCAGTACTTC. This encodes CATSPGQGGQETQYF.

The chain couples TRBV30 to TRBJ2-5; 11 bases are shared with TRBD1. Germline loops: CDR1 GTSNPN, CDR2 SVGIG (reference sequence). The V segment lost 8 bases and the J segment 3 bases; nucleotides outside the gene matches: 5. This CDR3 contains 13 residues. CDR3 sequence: CAGTGGVEETQYF. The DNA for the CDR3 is TGTGCCGGGACAGGGGGTGTTGAAGAGACCCAGTACTTC.

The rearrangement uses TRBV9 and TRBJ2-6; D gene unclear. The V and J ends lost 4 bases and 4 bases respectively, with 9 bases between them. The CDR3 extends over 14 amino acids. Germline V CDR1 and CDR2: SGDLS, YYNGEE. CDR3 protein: CASSKLGGANVLTF. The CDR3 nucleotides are TGTGCCAGCAGCAAGTTAGGGGGGGCCAACGTCCTGACTTTC.

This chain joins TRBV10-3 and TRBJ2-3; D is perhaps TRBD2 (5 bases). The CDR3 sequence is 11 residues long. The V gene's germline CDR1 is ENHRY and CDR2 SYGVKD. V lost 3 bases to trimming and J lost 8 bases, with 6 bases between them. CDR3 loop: CAISDEGTQYF. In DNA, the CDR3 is TGTGCCATCAGTGATGAGGGTACGCAGTATTTT.

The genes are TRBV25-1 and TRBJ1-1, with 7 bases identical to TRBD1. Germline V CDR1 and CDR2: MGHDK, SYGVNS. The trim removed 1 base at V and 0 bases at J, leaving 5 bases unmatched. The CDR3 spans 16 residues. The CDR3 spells CASSELRGPMNTEAFF. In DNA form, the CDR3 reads TGTGCCAGCAGTGAATTAAGGGGGCCAATGAACACTGAAGCTTTCTTT.

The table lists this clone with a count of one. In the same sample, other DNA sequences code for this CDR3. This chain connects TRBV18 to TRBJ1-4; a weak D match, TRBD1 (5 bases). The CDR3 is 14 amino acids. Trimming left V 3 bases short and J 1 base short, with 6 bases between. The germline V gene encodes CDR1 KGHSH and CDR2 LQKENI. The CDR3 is CASSPQGTNEKLFF. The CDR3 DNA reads TGTGCCAGCTCACCGCAGGGAACTAATGAAAAACTGTTTTTT.

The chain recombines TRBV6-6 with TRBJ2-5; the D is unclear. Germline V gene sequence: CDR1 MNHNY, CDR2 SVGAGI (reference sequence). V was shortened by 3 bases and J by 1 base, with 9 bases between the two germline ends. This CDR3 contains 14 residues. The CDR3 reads CASSYNGPQETQYF. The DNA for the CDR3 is TGTGCCAGCAGTTATAACGGGCCCCAAGAGACCCAGTACTTC.

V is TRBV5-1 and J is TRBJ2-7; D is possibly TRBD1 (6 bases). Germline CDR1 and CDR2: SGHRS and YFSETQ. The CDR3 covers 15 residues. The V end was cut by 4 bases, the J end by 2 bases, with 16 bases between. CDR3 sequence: CASSGPGTQTYEQYF. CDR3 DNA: TGCGCCAGCAGCGGACCCGGGACACAAACCTACGAGCAGTACTTC.

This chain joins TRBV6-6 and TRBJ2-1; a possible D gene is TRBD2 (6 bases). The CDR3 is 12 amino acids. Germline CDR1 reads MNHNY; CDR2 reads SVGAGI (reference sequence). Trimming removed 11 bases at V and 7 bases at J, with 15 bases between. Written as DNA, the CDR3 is TGTGCCGGGGGGACTTGGCCGAATGAGCAGTTCTTC. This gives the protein CAGGTWPNEQFF.

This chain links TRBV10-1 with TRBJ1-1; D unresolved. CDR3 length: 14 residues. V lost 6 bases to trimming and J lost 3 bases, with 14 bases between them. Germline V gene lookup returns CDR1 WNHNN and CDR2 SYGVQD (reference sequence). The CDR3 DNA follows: TGCGCCAGCAGAGGATCAAACGCGGACACTGAAGCTTTCTTT. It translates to CASRGSNADTEAFF.

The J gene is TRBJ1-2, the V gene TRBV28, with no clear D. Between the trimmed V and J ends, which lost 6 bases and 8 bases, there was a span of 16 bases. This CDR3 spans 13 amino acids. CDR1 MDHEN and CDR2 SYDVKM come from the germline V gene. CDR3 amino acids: CASRPPIEGGYTF. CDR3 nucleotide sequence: TGTGCCAGCAGGCCCCCTATTGAAGGGGGCTACACCTTC.

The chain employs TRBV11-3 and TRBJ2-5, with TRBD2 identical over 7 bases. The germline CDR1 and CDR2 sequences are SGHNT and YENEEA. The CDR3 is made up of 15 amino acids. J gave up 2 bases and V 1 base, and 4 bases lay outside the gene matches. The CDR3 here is CASSLAGGEQETQYF. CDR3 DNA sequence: TGTGCCAGCAGCTTAGCGGGGGGAGAACAAGAGACCCAGTACTTC.

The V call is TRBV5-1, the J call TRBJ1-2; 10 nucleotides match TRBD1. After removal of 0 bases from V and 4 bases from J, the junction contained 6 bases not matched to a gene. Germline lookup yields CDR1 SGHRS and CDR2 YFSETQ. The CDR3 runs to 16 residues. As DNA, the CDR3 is TGCGCCAGCAGCTTGGCGGGACAGGGGAAGGCCTATGGCTACACCTTC. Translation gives CASSLAGQGKAYGYTF.

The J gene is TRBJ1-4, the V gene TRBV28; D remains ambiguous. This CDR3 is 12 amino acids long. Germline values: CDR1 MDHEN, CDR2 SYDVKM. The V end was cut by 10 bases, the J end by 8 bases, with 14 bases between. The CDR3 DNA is TGTGCCACCACCTACAAAAGGGAAAAACTGTTTTTT. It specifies CATTYKREKLFF.

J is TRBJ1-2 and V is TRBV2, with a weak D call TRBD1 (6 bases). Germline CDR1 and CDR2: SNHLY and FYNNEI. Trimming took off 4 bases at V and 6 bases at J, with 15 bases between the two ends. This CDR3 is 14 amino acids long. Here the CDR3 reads CASSAQGRVDGYTF. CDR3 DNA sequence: TGTGCCAGCAGTGCACAGGGCCGGGTGGATGGCTACACCTTC.

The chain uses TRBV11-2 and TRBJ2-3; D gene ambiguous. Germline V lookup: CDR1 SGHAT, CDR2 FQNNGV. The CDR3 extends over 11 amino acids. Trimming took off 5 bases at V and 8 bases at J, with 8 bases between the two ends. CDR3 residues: CASSPPGTQYF. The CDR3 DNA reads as TGTGCCAGCAGCCCGCCGGGTACGCAGTATTTT.

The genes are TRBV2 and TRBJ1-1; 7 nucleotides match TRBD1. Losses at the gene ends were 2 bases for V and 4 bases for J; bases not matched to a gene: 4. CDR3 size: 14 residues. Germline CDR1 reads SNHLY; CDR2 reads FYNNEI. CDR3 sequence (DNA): TGTGCCAGCAGTGAAAACAGGGGAGGCACTGAAGCTTTCTTT. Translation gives CASSENRGGTEAFF.

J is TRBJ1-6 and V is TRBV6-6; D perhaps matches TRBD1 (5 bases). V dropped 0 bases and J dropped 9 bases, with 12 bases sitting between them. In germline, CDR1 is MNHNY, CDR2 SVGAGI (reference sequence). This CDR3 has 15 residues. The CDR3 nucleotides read TGTGCCAGCAGTTACTCGGAGGGGACTGGTTCACCCCTCCACTTT. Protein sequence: CASSYSEGTGSPLHF.

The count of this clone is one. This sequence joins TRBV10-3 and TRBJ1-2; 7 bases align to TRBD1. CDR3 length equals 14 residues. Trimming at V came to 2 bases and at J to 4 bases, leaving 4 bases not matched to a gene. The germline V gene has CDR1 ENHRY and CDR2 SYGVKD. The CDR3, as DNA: TGTGCCATCAGTGAGAAGGGGGCTGGCTATGGCTACACCTTC. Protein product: CAISEKGAGYGYTF.

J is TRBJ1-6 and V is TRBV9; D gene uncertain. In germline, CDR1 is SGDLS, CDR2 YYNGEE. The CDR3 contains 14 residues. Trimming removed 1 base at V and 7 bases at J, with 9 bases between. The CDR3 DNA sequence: TGTGCCAGCAGCGTAAAGGAACTCAATTCACCCCTCCACTTT. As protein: CASSVKELNSPLHF.

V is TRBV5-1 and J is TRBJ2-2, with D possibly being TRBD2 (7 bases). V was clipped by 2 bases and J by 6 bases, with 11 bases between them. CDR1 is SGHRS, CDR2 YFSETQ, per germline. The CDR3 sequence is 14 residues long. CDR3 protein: CASSFTGRAGELFF. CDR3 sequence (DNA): TGCGCCAGCAGCTTTACAGGGAGGGCCGGGGAGCTGTTTTTT.

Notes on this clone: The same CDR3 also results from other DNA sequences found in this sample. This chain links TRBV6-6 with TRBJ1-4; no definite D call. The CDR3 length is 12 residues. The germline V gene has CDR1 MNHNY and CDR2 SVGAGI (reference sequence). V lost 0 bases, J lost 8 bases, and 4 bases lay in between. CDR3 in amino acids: CASSYSGEKLFF. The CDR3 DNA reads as TGTGCCAGCAGTTACTCGGGGGAAAAACTGTTTTTT.

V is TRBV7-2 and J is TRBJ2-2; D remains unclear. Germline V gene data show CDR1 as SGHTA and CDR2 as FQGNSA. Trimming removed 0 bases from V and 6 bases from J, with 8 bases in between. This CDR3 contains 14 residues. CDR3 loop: CASSLARSAGELFF. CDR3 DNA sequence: TGTGCCAGCAGCTTAGCCCGATCGGCCGGGGAGCTGTTTTTT.

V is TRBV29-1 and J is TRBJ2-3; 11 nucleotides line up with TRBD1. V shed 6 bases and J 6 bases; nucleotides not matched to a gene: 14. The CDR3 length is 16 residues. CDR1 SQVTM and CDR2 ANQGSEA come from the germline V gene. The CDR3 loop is CSVDLLGQGATDTQYF. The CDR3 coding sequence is TGCAGCGTAGATCTCCTAGGACAGGGGGCAACCGATACGCAGTATTTT.

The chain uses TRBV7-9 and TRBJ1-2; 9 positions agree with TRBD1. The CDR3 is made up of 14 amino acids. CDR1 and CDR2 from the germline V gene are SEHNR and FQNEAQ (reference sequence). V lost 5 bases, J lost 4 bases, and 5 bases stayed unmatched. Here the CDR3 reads CASSPGQGFYGYTF. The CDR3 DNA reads TGTGCCAGCAGCCCGGGACAGGGATTCTATGGCTACACCTTC. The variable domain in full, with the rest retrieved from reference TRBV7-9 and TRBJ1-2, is DTGVSQNPRHKITKRGQNVTFRCDPISEHNRLYWYRQTLGQGPEFLTYFQNEAQLEKSRLLSDRFSAERPKGSFSTLEIQRTEQGDSAMYLCASSPGQGFYGYTFGSGTRLTVV.

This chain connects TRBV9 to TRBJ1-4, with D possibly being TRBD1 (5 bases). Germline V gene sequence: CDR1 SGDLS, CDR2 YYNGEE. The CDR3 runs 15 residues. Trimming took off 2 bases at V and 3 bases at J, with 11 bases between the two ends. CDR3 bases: TGTGCCAGCAGCGTTGGGCAGGGACCTAATGAAAAACTGTTTTTT. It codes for CASSVGQGPNEKLFF. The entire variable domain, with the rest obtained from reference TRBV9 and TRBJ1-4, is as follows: DSGVTQTPKHLITATGQRVTLRCSPRSGDLSVYWYQQSLDQGLQFLIQYYNGEERAKGNILERFSAQQFPDLHSELNLSSLELGDSALYFCASSVGQGPNEKLFFGSGTQLSVL.

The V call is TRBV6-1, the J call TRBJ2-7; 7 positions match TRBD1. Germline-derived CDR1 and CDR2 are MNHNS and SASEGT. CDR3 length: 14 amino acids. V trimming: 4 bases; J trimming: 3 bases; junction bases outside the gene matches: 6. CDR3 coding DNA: TGTGCCAGCAGTGTAAGACAGGGAATCTACGAGCAGTACTTC. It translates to CASSVRQGIYEQYF.

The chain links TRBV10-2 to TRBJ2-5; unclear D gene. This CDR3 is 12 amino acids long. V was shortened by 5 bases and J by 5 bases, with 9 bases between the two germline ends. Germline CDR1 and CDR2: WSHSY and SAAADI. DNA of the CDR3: TGCGCCAGCAGTAGGGTCGGGGAGACCCAGTACTTC. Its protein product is CASSRVGETQYF.

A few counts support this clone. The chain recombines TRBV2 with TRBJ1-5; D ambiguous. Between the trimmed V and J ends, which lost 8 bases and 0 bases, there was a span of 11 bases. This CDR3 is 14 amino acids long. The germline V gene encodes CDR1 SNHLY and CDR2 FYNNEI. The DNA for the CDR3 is TGTGCCAGCGCGTGGGCGGGTAGCAATCAGCCCCAGCATTTT. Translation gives CASAWAGSNQPQHF.

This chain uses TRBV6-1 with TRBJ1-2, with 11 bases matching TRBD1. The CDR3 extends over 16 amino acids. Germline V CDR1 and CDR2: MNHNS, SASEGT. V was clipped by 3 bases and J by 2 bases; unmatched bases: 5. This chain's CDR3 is CASSDPRDRGNYGYTF. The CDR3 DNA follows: TGTGCCAGCAGTGATCCAAGGGACAGGGGGAACTATGGCTACACCTTC.